A selection of T cell receptor beta chains follows, all from one sample in a study of cytomegalovirus exposure and HLA in healthy donors. The repertoire was sequenced with immunoSEQ multiplex PCR; TCRdb's copy has only in-frame clones and lacks some. The sample carries roughly 120,000 clones, 60% to 85% recorded once. Sequenced material: PBMCs. These TCRs come from a man aged 45-60 years in good health and CMV-seronegative. Each CDR3 is given with its conserved first and last residue. The order of the fields is CDR3 DNA, CDR3 protein, V gene, J gene, D gene, clone size. The D gene is left open where the match is weak. Rows give clone size only sometimes, using once, few, many, or a class for an expanded clone.

TGTGCCAGCAGCGCGGGACAGGAGCCTGATCAGCCCCAGCATTTT	CASSAGQEPDQPQHF	TRBV5-6	TRBJ1-5	TRBD1	NA
TGTGCCAGCAGCCAAGATCAGGGAGGTTCATTTGGGGCTGGAAACACCATATATTTT	CASSQDQGGSFGAGNTIYF	TRBV4-2	TRBJ1-3	NA	NA
TGTGCCAGTAGTATCGAGACAGGGAATAATCAGCCCCAGCATTTT	CASSIETGNNQPQHF	TRBV19	TRBJ1-5	TRBD1	NA
TGTGCCAGCAGAGGGACAGTCGTTGGCTACACCTTC	CASRGTVVGYTF	TRBV25-1	TRBJ1-2	TRBD1	few
TGTGCCAGCAGCGCACAGGACAGGGGAGACACTGAAGCTTTCTTT	CASSAQDRGDTEAFF	TRBV7-9	TRBJ1-1	TRBD1	NA
TGCGCCAGCAGCCAAGAGACAGGGGGCTCGGGAGCTTTCTTT	CASSQETGGSGAFF	TRBV4-3	TRBJ1-1	TRBD1	few
TGTGCCAGCAGCTTGGAGTCTTTCGGTGAACCCATGAACACCGGGGAGCTGTTTTTT	CASSLESFGEPMNTGELFF	TRBV5-5	TRBJ2-2	NA	NA
TGCAGTGCTAGAGTTGGCACGGGGTTC	CSARVGTGF	TRBV20-1	TRBJ2-7	NA	few
TGTGCCAGCGGGGGAACGGGACTCCAATACAATGAGCAGTTCTTC	CASGGTGLQYNEQFF	TRBV6-1	TRBJ2-1	NA	NA
TGCGCCAGCAGTGGGACAGCCCCTGAAGCTTTCTTT	CASSGTAPEAFF	TRBV10-2	TRBJ1-1	NA	NA
TGCGCCTGCCAACGGACTAGCGGGGGGAAAGAGACCCAGTACTTC	CACQRTSGGKETQYF	TRBV4-1	TRBJ2-5	TRBD2	NA
TGTGCCAGCAGCGAAGGACAGGGGTTCTACAATGAGCAGTTCTTC	CASSEGQGFYNEQFF	TRBV9	TRBJ2-1	TRBD1	NA
TGTGCCAGCACCCGAGCCGAACGGACAGGGCCTTTAGGCCATAGCACAGATACGCAGTATTTT	CASTRAERTGPLGHSTDTQYF	TRBV28	TRBJ2-3	TRBD1	NA
TGCAGCGTTGAGGGGACAGGGGTAACCGGGGAGCTGTTTTTT	CSVEGTGVTGELFF	TRBV29-1	TRBJ2-2	TRBD1	NA
TGTGCCAGCAGGCCCGGGACTAGCGGGGGGGACAATGAGCAGTTCTTC	CASRPGTSGGDNEQFF	TRBV2	TRBJ2-1	TRBD2	NA
TGTGCCAGCAGTGACCTTAAGGGGTCGGGGGGCGCGGATTTATACGAGCAGTACTTC	CASSDLKGSGGADLYEQYF	TRBV2	TRBJ2-7	NA	NA
TGCGCCAGCGGTCGACAGGGGGACGAGCAGTACTTC	CASGRQGDEQYF	TRBV5-1	TRBJ2-7	TRBD1	NA
TGCGCCAGCAGCCAAGAACAGGGGGGAGGCTATGGCTACACCTTC	CASSQEQGGGYGYTF	TRBV4-3	TRBJ1-2	TRBD1	few
TGTGCCAGCAGCTCTGGCTTGACAGAGGGCTACACCTTC	CASSSGLTEGYTF	TRBV7-8	TRBJ1-2	NA	NA
TGTGCCAGCAGTGAGGTCAGGGGAGGGGATGGCTACACCTTC	CASSEVRGGDGYTF	TRBV2	TRBJ1-2	NA	NA
TGTGCCAGTACCCGAGGGACAGGGACCTCTGGAAACACCATATATTTT	CASTRGTGTSGNTIYF	TRBV19	TRBJ1-3	TRBD1	NA
TGTGCCAGCGGAAAGGCGAGGACAACTAATGAAAAACTGTTTTTT	CASGKARTTNEKLFF	TRBV25-1	TRBJ1-4	NA	once
TGTTCCAGCAGCTTTAACAGGGTCGGCTACACCTTC	CSSSFNRVGYTF	TRBV7-9	TRBJ1-2	NA	NA
TGTGCCAGCAGTTCAGGGGGCGCGGACTATGGCTACACCTTC	CASSSGGADYGYTF	TRBV6-5	TRBJ1-2	TRBD1	once
TGTGCCAGCAGTTACTCCAGAGCGGGCACTGAAGCTTTCTTT	CASSYSRAGTEAFF	TRBV6-6	TRBJ1-1	NA	NA
TGTGCCAGCAGCTTGACAGGCGGGGTAACAGATACGCAGTATTTT	CASSLTGGVTDTQYF	TRBV5-6	TRBJ2-3	NA	NA
TGTGCCAGCAGCTTGGGGCTCGGTGTGGACTATGGCTACACCTTC	CASSLGLGVDYGYTF	TRBV7-9	TRBJ1-2	NA	NA
TGTGCCAGCAGAGGGGACAGGACCAGCACAGATACGCAGTATTTT	CASRGDRTSTDTQYF	TRBV2	TRBJ2-3	TRBD1	NA
TGTGCCAGCAGCCAAGTAAAGACAGGCGGCTACACCTTC	CASSQVKTGGYTF	TRBV14	TRBJ1-2	NA	NA
TGTGCCAGCGGGGACAGGCGACCTAACTATGGCTACACCTTC	CASGDRRPNYGYTF	TRBV7-2	TRBJ1-2	TRBD1	few
TGTGCCAGCAGCTTAGCTTCTCAGCAGCCCCAGCATTTT	CASSLASQQPQHF	TRBV11-2	TRBJ1-5	NA	few
TGTGCCAGCAGTGAAGTTGGCGGGCAAGAGACCCAGTACTTC	CASSEVGGQETQYF	TRBV2	TRBJ2-5	NA	NA
TGTGCCAGTAGTTCCGGCTACGAGCAGTACTTC	CASSSGYEQYF	TRBV19	TRBJ2-7	NA	few
TGCGCCAGCAGCCAAGTTGGGGACAGGGAAAATGAGCAGTTCTTC	CASSQVGDRENEQFF	TRBV4-1	TRBJ2-1	TRBD1	NA
TGTGCCAGCTCAACGACAGGGGCGAGATTAGAGACCCAGTACTTC	CASSTTGARLETQYF	TRBV18	TRBJ2-5	TRBD1	NA
TGTGCCAGCAGCCCCGGGACAGGGCCAGATACGCAGTATTTT	CASSPGTGPDTQYF	TRBV5-8	TRBJ2-3	TRBD1	NA
TGTGCCAGTAGTATCTACCGGAACACTGAAGCTTTCTTT	CASSIYRNTEAFF	TRBV19	TRBJ1-1	NA	NA
TGCGCCAGCAGCCGGACAGGTGAAACTAGCACAGATACGCAGTATTTT	CASSRTGETSTDTQYF	TRBV4-3	TRBJ2-3	TRBD1	NA
TGTGCCAGTAGTGATAGCGGGGGGGCGGACGAGCAGTTCTTC	CASSDSGGADEQFF	TRBV19	TRBJ2-1	TRBD2	NA
TGTGCCATCAGTGAGTCGACAGCCCGGCAGGGAAACACCATATATTTT	CAISESTARQGNTIYF	TRBV10-3	TRBJ1-3	NA	NA
TGCAGTGCTAGCCGTCAGGACAGCGCCGCCTTC	CSASRQDSAAF	TRBV20-1	TRBJ1-2	NA	NA
TGTGCCAGCAGTTCTACAGGGTGGGGCACTGAAGCTTTCTTT	CASSSTGWGTEAFF	TRBV6-5	TRBJ1-1	NA	NA
TGTGCCAGCACTACAGGGATACGGAATGAGCAGTTCTTC	CASTTGIRNEQFF	TRBV6-1	TRBJ2-1	NA	NA
TGTGCCACTGGGGGAACGGGGGGGCCAGGCGGAGATACGCAGTATTTT	CATGGTGGPGGDTQYF	TRBV5-4	TRBJ2-3	TRBD2	once
TGCGCCAGCAGCCCCTTCTCATCCGGGGGGGCCGGGGAGACCCAGTACTTC	CASSPFSSGGAGETQYF	TRBV4-1	TRBJ2-5	TRBD2	NA
TGCGCCAGCAGCTTGTCTAGCGGGGGTAGAGATACGCAGTATTTT	CASSLSSGGRDTQYF	TRBV5-1	TRBJ2-3	TRBD2	few
TGTGCCAGCAGTCTGGACAGGGGCAAAGAAGCTTTCTTT	CASSLDRGKEAFF	TRBV7-2	TRBJ1-1	TRBD1	NA
TGCGCCAGCAGCTTGCGGCAGGGGATGCATTTT	CASSLRQGMHF	TRBV5-1	TRBJ1-5	NA	NA
TGTGCCAGCAGCCAAGGGGGGGGAGTTTACAATGAGCAGTTCTTC	CASSQGGGVYNEQFF	TRBV5-6	TRBJ2-1	NA	NA
TGTTCCAGCAGCTTAGATCGTCAGCCCCAGCATTTT	CSSSLDRQPQHF	TRBV7-9	TRBJ1-5	NA	once
TGTGCCAGCAGCCGTCCCGGGACAGGGGGCTCCGAGCAGTACTTC	CASSRPGTGGSEQYF	TRBV27	TRBJ2-7	TRBD1	few
TGTGCCAGCAGCTCGGACAGTCTATTAGCCGGGGAGCTGTTTTTT	CASSSDSLLAGELFF	TRBV11-3	TRBJ2-2	NA	NA
TGTGCCAGCTCACCACTTGGTCAGGGGATGGGCACCGGGGAGCTGTTTTTT	CASSPLGQGMGTGELFF	TRBV18	TRBJ2-2	NA	NA
TGTGCCAGCAGACTCAGACTCTCTGGAAACACCATATATTTT	CASRLRLSGNTIYF	TRBV28	TRBJ1-3	NA	few
TGTGCCAGCAGCGTAGTGACGGGGGGGCGGACAGATACGCAGTATTTT	CASSVVTGGRTDTQYF	TRBV9	TRBJ2-3	TRBD2	NA
TGTGCAAGTCGCTACTATCGTCGGACAGGGGCTTGCTATGGCTACACCTTC	CASRYYRRTGACYGYTF	TRBV12-2	TRBJ1-2	NA	NA